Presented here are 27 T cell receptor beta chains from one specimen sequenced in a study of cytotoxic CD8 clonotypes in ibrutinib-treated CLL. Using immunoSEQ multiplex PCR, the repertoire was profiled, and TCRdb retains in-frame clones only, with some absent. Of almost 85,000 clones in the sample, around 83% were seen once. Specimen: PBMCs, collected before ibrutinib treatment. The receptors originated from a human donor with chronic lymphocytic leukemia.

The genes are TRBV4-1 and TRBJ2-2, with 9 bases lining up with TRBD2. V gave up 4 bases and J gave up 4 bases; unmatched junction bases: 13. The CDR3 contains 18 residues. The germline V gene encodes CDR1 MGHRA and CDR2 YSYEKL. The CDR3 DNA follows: TGCGCCAGCAGCCGTGACCCATGGGGCGGGAGGGGCACCGGGGAGCTGTTTTTT. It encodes CASSRDPWGGRGTGELFF.

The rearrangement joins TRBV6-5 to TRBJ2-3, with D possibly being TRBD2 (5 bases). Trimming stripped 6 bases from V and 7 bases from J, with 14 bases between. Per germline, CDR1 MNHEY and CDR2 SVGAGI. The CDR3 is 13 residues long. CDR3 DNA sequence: TGTGCCAGCAGGAGCGGAGGAACCTATACGCAGTATTTT. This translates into CASRSGGTYTQYF.

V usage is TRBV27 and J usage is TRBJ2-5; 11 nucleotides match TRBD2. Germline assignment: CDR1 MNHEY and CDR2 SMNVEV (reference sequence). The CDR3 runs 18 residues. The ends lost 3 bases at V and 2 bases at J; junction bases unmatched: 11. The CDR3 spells CASSFVEGLAGGQETQYF. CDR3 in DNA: TGTGCCAGCAGTTTTGTCGAGGGGCTAGCGGGAGGACAAGAGACCCAGTACTTC.

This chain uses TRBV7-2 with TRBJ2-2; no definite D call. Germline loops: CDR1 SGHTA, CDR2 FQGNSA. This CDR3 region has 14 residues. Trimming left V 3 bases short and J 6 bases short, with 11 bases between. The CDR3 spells CASSFRQAAGELFF. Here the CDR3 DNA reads TGTGCCAGCAGCTTCCGGCAGGCTGCCGGGGAGCTGTTTTTT.

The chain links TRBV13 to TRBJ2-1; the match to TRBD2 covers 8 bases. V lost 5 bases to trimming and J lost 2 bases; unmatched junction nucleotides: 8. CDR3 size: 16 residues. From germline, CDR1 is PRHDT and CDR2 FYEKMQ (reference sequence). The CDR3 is CASSLRGAGAYNEQFF. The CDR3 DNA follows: TGTGCCAGCAGCCTCCGGGGAGCGGGAGCCTACAATGAGCAGTTCTTC. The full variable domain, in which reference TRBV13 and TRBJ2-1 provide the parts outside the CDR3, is AAGVIQSPRHLIKEKRETATLKCYPIPRHDTVYWYQQGPGQDPQFLISFYEKMQSDKGSIPDRFSAQQFSDYHSELNMSSLELGDSALYFCASSLRGAGAYNEQFFGPGTRLTVL.

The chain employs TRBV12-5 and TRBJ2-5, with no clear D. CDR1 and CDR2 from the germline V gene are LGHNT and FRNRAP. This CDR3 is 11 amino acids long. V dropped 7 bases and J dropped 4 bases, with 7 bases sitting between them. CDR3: CASDLLETQYF. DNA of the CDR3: TGTGCTAGTGACCTCCTAGAGACCCAGTACTTC.

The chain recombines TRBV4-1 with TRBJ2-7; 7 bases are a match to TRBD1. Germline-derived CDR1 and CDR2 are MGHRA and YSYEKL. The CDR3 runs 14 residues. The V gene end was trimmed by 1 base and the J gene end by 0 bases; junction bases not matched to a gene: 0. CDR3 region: CASSQGQGSYEQYF. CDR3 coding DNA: TGCGCCAGCAGCCAAGGACAGGGCTCCTACGAGCAGTACTTC.

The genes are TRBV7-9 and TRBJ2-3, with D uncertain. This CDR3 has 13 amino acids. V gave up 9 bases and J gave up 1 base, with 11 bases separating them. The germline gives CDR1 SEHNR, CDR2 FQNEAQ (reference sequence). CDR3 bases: TGTGCCAGGGGATCCTCGGGCACAGATACGCAGTATTTT. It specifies CARGSSGTDTQYF.

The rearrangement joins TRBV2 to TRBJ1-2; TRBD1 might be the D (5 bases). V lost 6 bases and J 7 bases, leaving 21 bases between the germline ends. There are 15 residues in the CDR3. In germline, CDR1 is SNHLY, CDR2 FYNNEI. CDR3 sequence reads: CASRSRYSAGRGYTF. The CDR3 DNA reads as TGTGCCAGCAGGAGCAGATACTCAGCAGGGCGTGGCTACACCTTC.

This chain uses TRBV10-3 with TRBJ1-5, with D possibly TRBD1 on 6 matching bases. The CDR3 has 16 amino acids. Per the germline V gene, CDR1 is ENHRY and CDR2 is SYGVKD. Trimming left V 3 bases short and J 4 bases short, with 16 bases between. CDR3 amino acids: CAISDPLQGGNQPQHF. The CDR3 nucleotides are TGTGCCATCAGTGACCCCCTACAGGGCGGTAATCAGCCCCAGCATTTT.

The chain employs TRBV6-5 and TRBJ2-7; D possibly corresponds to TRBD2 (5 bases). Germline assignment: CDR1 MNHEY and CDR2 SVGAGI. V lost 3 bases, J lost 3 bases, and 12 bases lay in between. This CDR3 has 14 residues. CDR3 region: CASSYGRVNYEQYF. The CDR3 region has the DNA TGTGCCAGCAGTTATGGGCGGGTTAACTACGAGCAGTACTTC.

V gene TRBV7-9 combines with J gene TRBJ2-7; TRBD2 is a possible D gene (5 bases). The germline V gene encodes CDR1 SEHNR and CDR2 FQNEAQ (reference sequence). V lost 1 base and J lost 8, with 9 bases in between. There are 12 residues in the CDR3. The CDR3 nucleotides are TGTGCCAGCAGCTTAGAGGCGGGTAAGCAGTACTTC. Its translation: CASSLEAGKQYF.

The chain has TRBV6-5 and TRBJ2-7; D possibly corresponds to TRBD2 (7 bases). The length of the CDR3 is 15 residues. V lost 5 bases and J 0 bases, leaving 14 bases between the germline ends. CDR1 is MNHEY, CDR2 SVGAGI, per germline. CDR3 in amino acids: CASSRGAPSSYEQYF. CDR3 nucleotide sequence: TGTGCCAGCAGTCGGGGGGCACCTAGCTCCTACGAGCAGTACTTC.

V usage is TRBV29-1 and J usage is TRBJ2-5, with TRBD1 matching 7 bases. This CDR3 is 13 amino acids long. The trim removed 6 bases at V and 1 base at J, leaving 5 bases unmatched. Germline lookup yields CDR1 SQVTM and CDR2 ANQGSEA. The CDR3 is CSVIPGGQETQYF. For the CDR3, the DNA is TGCAGCGTCATCCCAGGGGGCCAAGAGACCCAGTACTTC.

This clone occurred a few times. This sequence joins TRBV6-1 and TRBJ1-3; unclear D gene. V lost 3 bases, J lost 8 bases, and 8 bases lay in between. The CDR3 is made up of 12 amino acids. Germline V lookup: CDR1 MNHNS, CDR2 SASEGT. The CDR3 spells CASSDQMHTIYF. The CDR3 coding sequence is TGTGCCAGCAGTGACCAGATGCACACCATATATTTT.

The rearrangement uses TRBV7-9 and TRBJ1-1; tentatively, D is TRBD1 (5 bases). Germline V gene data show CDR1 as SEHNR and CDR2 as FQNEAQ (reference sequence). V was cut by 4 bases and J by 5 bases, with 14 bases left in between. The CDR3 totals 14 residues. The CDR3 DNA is TGTGCCAGCAGCTGGGAGGGGCGCGGGACTGAAGCTTTCTTT. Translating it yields CASSWEGRGTEAFF.

CDR3 sequence reads: CASSRTGETPQGQYF. CDR3 sequence (DNA): TGCGCCAGCAGTCGAACAGGGGAAACCCCCCAGGGGCAGTACTTC. The V and J genes are TRBV5-1 and TRBJ2-7; 7 positions match TRBD1. The germline V gene encodes CDR1 SGHRS and CDR2 YFSETQ. V shed 5 bases, J shed 9 bases, and the junction held 17 bases outside the gene matches. The CDR3 is 15 amino acids. Full variable domain (remainder filled in from reference TRBV5-1 and TRBJ2-7): KAGVTQTPRYLIKTRGQQVTLSCSPISGHRSVSWYQQTPGQGLQFLFEYFSETQRNKGNFPGRFSGRQFSNSRSEMNVSTLELGDSALYLCASSRTGETPQGQYFGPGTRLTVT.

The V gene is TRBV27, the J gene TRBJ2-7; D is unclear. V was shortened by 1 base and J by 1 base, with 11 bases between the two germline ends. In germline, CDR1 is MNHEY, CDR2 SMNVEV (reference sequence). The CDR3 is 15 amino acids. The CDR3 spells CASSLYGLISYEQYF. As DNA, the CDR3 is TGTGCCAGCAGTTTATATGGGCTTATTTCCTACGAGCAGTACTTC.

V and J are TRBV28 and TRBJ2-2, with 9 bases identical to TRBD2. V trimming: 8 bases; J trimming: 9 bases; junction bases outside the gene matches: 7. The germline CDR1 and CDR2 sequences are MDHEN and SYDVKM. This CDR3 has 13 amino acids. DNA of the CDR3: TGTGCCAGCGGCGGGGGGGGCTTTAGGGAGCTGTTTTTT. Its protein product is CASGGGGFRELFF.

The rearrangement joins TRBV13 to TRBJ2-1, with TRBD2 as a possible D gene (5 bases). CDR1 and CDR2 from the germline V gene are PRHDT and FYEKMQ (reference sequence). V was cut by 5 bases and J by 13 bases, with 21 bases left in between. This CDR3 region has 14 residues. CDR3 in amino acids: CASSAVGLANVQFF. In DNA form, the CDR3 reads TGTGCCAGCAGCGCGGTTGGCCTAGCTAATGTTCAGTTCTTC.

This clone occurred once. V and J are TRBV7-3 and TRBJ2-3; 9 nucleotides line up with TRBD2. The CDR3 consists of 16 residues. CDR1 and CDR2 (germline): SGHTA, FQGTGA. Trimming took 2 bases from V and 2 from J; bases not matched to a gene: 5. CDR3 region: CASSLGLAGTTDTQYF. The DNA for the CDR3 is TGTGCCAGCAGCTTAGGCCTAGCGGGAACCACAGATACGCAGTATTTT.

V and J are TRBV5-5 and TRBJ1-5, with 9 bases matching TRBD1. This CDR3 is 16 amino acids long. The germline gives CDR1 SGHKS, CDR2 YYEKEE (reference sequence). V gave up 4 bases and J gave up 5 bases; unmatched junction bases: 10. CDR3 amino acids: CASSRGQGRVDQPQHF. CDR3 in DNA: TGTGCCAGCAGCCGAGGACAGGGGAGAGTGGATCAGCCCCAGCATTTT. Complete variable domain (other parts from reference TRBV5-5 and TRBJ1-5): DAGVTQSPTHLIKTRGQQVTLRCSPISGHKSVSWYQQVLGQGPQFIFQYYEKEERGRGNFPDRFSARQFPNYSSELNVNALLLGDSALYLCASSRGQGRVDQPQHFGDGTRLSIL.

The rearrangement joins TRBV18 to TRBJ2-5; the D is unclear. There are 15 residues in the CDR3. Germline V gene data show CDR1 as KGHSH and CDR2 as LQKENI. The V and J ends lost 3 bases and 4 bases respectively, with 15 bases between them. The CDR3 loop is CASSPLGRVGETQYF. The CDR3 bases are TGTGCCAGCTCACCCCTTGGACGGGTGGGAGAGACCCAGTACTTC.

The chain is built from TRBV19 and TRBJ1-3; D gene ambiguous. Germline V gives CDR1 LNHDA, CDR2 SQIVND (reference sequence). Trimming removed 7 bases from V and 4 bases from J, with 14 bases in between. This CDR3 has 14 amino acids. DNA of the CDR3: TGTGCCAGTACAAGGACGACGGAAGGAAACACCATATATTTT. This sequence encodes CASTRTTEGNTIYF.

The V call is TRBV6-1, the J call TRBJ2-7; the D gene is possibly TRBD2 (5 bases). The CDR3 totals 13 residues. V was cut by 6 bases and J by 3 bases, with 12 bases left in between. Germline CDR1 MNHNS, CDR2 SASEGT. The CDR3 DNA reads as TGTGCCAGCAGGGACGGGGAGCTCTACGAGCAGTACTTC. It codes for CASRDGELYEQYF.

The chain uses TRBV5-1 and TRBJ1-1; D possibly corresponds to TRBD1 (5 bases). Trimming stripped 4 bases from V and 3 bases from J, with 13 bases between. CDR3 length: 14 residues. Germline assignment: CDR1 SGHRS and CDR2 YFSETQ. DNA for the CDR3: TGCGCCAGCAGCACCGGGACGGAGCACACTGAAGCTTTCTTT. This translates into CASSTGTEHTEAFF.

The CDR3 here is CASSVSAGLSSYEQYF. As DNA, the CDR3 is TGTGCCAGCAGCGTTTCAGCTGGCCTTAGCTCCTACGAGCAGTACTTC. The chain employs TRBV9 and TRBJ2-7, with unresolved D. Trimming removed 2 bases from V and 0 bases from J, with 15 bases in between. CDR1 and CDR2 from the germline V gene are SGDLS and YYNGEE. The CDR3 is 16 residues long.